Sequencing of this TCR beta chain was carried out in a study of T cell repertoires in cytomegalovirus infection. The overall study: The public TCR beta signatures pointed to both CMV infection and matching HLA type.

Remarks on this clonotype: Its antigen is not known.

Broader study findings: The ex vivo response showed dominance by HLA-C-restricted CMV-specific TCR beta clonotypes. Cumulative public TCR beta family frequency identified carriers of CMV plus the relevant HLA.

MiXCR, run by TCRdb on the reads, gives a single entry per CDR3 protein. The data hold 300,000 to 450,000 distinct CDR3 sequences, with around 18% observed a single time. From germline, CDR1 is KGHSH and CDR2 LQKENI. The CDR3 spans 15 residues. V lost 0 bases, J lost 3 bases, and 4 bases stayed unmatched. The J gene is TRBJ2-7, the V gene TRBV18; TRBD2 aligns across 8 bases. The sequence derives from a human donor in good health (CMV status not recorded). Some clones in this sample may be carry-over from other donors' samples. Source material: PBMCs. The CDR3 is CASSPPGTRGYEQYF. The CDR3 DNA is TGTGCCAGCTCACCACCTGGGACTAGGGGCTACGAGCAGTACTTC. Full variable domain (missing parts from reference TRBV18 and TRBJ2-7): NAGVMQNPRHLVRRRGQEARLRCSPMKGHSHVYWYRQLPEEGLKFMVYLQKENIIDESGMPKERFSAEFPKEGPSILRIQQVVRGDSAAYFCASSPPGTRGYEQYFGPGTRLTVT.